Following are 20 T cell receptor beta chains from one sample sequenced in a study of cytomegalovirus exposure and HLA in healthy donors. PCR was performed using 60 Vbeta and 13 Jbeta primers. The repertoire was sequenced with immunoSEQ multiplex PCR; TCRdb's copy has only in-frame clones and lacks some. This table holds about 120,000 clones, around 75% found once. Sequencing used PBMCs. These receptors were obtained from a man aged 30-40 years in good health and CMV-seronegative.

The V call is TRBV4-3, the J call TRBJ1-2; 11 nucleotides align to TRBD1. The CDR3 is 17 amino acids. CDR1 and CDR2 from the germline V gene are LGHNA and YSLEER. Trimming at V came to 0 bases and at J to 8 bases, leaving 11 bases not matched to a gene. The CDR3 nucleotides read TGCGCCAGCAGCCAAGATTATAGGGACAGGGGGGTGAAGGGCTACACCTTC. Translation gives CASSQDYRDRGVKGYTF.

This sequence joins TRBV30 and TRBJ1-2; perhaps TRBD1 as D (5 bases). The CDR3 length is 11 residues. Germline CDR1 and CDR2: GTSNPN and SVGIG (reference sequence). V dropped 6 bases and J dropped 4 bases, with 9 bases sitting between them. CDR3: CACMQGYGYTF. DNA for the CDR3: TGTGCCTGTATGCAGGGCTATGGCTACACCTTC.

A note on this clone: An end of the junction differs from the germline gene, which may be a read error. The rearrangement links TRBV5-1 to TRBJ2-6; 7 bases match TRBD2. Germline CDR1 reads SGHRS; CDR2 reads YFSETQ. The CDR3 is made up of 18 amino acids. The CDR3 nucleotides read TGCGCCAGCAGCCCCTTTGGGGGAGGGGAGGCTGGGGCCAACGGCCTGACTTTC. Translated: CASSPFGGGEAGANGLTF. Using reference TRBV5-1 and TRBJ2-6 for the parts outside the CDR3, the full variable domain is KAGVTQTPRYLIKTRGQQVTLSCSPISGHRSVSWYQQTPGQGLQFLFEYFSETQRNKGNFPGRFSGRQFSNSRSEMNVSTLELGDSALYLCASSPFGGGEAGANGLTFGAGSRLTVL.

The V call is TRBV5-1, the J call TRBJ1-2, with D uncertain. The V and J ends lost 0 bases and 4 bases respectively, with 10 bases between them. The CDR3 covers 14 residues. CDR1 SGHRS and CDR2 YFSETQ come from the germline V gene. The CDR3: CASSLDQVSYGYTF. The CDR3 bases are TGCGCCAGCAGCTTGGATCAGGTCTCCTATGGCTACACCTTC.

This rearrangement joins TRBV28 to TRBJ2-3, with D hard to call. The CDR3 totals 11 residues. V dropped 7 bases and J dropped 2 bases, with 4 bases sitting between them. CDR1 is MDHEN and CDR2 is SYDVKM in the germline V gene. The CDR3 region is CASTYTDTQYF. In nucleotides, the CDR3 is TGTGCCAGCACCTACACAGATACGCAGTATTTT.

This clone was picked up one time. The rearrangement joins TRBV18 to TRBJ1-1; D is ambiguous. This CDR3 has 15 residues. Germline assignment: CDR1 KGHSH and CDR2 LQKENI. The V and J ends lost 1 base and 2 bases respectively, with 11 bases between them. CDR3 in DNA: TGTGCCAGCTCACCACTCGAAGGACTTAACACTGAAGCTTTCTTT. This translates into CASSPLEGLNTEAFF.

This clone was counted a single time. The gene calls are TRBV2 and TRBJ1-2; D is possibly TRBD1 (6 bases). V lost 6 bases and J lost 2, with 22 bases in between. CDR1 SNHLY and CDR2 FYNNEI come from the germline V gene. The CDR3 covers 17 residues. The CDR3 region has the DNA TGTGCCAGCAGATGGGGGCCCATCCAGGGCTTGAACTATGGCTACACCTTC. Translating it yields CASRWGPIQGLNYGYTF.

This clone has just one count. The V gene is TRBV27, the J gene TRBJ2-3; D not certain. V lost 6 bases and J lost 0, with 19 bases in between. The CDR3 contains 17 residues. The V gene's germline CDR1 is MNHEY and CDR2 SMNVEV (reference sequence). CDR3 coding DNA: TGTGCCAGCAGCCCAATTCACAGTCAAACTAGCACAGATACGCAGTATTTT. Protein sequence: CASSPIHSQTSTDTQYF.

This sequence joins TRBV28 and TRBJ1-5, with no clear D. The CDR3 contains 16 residues. CDR1 is MDHEN and CDR2 is SYDVKM in the germline V gene. Trimming cost V 1 base and J 9 bases, with 19 bases left between them. DNA for the CDR3: TGTGCCAGCAGTTTATATATTCCGGGGAGGGATCGGCCCCAGCATTTT. It codes for CASSLYIPGRDRPQHF.

This rearrangement joins TRBV14 to TRBJ1-2; D is perhaps TRBD1 (6 bases). With 4 bases removed from V and 0 bases from J, the gap between germline ends came to 12 bases. The CDR3 sequence is 15 residues long. CDR1 is SGHDN, CDR2 FVKESK, per germline. This chain's CDR3 is CASSPRQGSNYGYTF. Written as DNA, the CDR3 is TGTGCCAGCAGCCCCCGGCAGGGGTCTAACTATGGCTACACCTTC.

This chain connects TRBV6-6 to TRBJ2-2, with 9 bases lining up with TRBD2. Germline V gene data show CDR1 as MNHNY and CDR2 as SVGAGI (reference sequence). The length of the CDR3 is 14 residues. J lost 6 bases, V lost 6 bases, and 5 bases had no gene match. CDR3 protein: CASSHGTSPGELFF. CDR3 bases: TGTGCCAGCAGCCACGGGACTAGCCCCGGGGAGCTGTTTTTT.

This rearrangement joins TRBV4-3 to TRBJ2-3; tentatively, D is TRBD2 (6 bases). CDR3 length: 16 residues. The germline CDR1 and CDR2 sequences are LGHNA and YSLEER. Trimming pared 1 base from V and 1 base from J, leaving 12 bases between. The CDR3 region is CASSQGFSGGTDTQYF. Here the CDR3 DNA reads TGCGCCAGCAGCCAAGGGTTCTCGGGGGGCACAGATACGCAGTATTTT.

This sequence joins TRBV9 and TRBJ1-1, with 9 bases identical to TRBD1. CDR3 length: 17 amino acids. V was clipped by 4 bases and J by 5 bases; unmatched bases: 15. Germline V gives CDR1 SGDLS, CDR2 YYNGEE. The CDR3 nucleotides read TGTGCCAGCAGCCCCTTGGACAGGGGAGGGGAATGGACTGAAGCTTTCTTT. This codes for CASSPLDRGGEWTEAFF.

The table lists this clone with a few counts. The chain recombines TRBV28 with TRBJ1-2, with D possibly matching TRBD1 (5 bases). Per the germline V gene, CDR1 is MDHEN and CDR2 is SYDVKM. Trimming removed 8 bases from V and 2 bases from J, with 15 bases in between. The CDR3 spans 14 residues. The CDR3: CASGSTVDNYGYTF. The CDR3 coding sequence is TGTGCCAGCGGATCGACAGTGGACAACTATGGCTACACCTTC.

CDR3 in amino acids: CASSVRTSGGGEAFF. The CDR3 DNA sequence: TGTGCCAGCAGCGTACGAACCTCGGGGGGAGGTGAAGCTTTCTTT. V is TRBV5-4 and J is TRBJ1-1; the D gene is possibly TRBD1 (5 bases). Germline CDR1 SGHNT, CDR2 YYREEE (reference sequence). This CDR3 has 15 amino acids. Deletions cut 4 bases from V and 7 bases from J, with 20 bases between.

The chain has TRBV15 and TRBJ2-3; the match to TRBD2 covers 10 bases. The CDR3 has 16 amino acids. V lost 5 bases and J lost 0; bases outside the gene matches: 5. Germline V lookup: CDR1 LNHNV, CDR2 YYDKDF (reference sequence). In DNA form, the CDR3 reads TGTGCCACCAGCCGTAGCGGGGGGTCTAGCACAGATACGCAGTATTTT. This translates into CATSRSGGSSTDTQYF. Looking up the rest from reference TRBV15 and TRBJ2-3 gives the full variable domain: DAMVIQNPRYQVTQFGKPVTLSCSQTLNHNVMYWYQQKSSQAPKLLFHYYDKDFNNEADTPDNFQSRRPNTSFCFLDIRSPGLGDTAMYLCATSRSGGSSTDTQYFGPGTRLTVL.

This sequence joins TRBV4-3 and TRBJ2-1; 11 bases line up with TRBD2. The germline V gene has CDR1 LGHNA and CDR2 YSLEER. The CDR3 has 18 residues. Trimming removed 4 bases from V and 6 bases from J; junction bases left unmatched: 14. This CDR3 is CASSRGLAVFGTLNEQFF. The CDR3 coding sequence is TGCGCCAGCAGCCGGGGACTAGCGGTTTTTGGAACTCTCAATGAGCAGTTCTTC.

The gene calls are TRBV4-3 and TRBJ1-1; 7 bases fit TRBD1. The germline CDR1 and CDR2 sequences are LGHNA and YSLEER. The CDR3 contains 13 residues. J was trimmed by 11 bases and V by 1 base; bases with no gene match: 7. The CDR3 here is CASSQVKGARAFF. In nucleotides, the CDR3 is TGCGCCAGCAGCCAAGTTAAGGGGGCGAGGGCTTTCTTT.

This sequence joins TRBV10-3 and TRBJ2-3; maybe TRBD1 (6 bases). The V and J ends lost 4 bases and 5 bases respectively, with 13 bases between them. The CDR3 extends over 14 amino acids. CDR1 is ENHRY and CDR2 is SYGVKD in the germline V gene. For the CDR3, the DNA is TGTGCCATCAGTGTCTGGGACATTCAAGATACGCAGTATTTT. It encodes CAISVWDIQDTQYF.

V gene TRBV28 combines with J gene TRBJ1-6, with 7 bases identical to TRBD1. This CDR3 is 16 amino acids long. Germline-derived CDR1 and CDR2 are MDHEN and SYDVKM. V trimming: 6 bases; J trimming: 4 bases; junction bases outside the gene matches: 9. The CDR3 DNA follows: TGTGCCAGCAGCAATCTCAGGGACAGTTATAATTCACCCCTCCACTTT. It specifies CASSNLRDSYNSPLHF.